The next 3 T cell receptor beta chains were all read from a single sample in a study of graft-versus-host responses after intestinal transplantation. Measured with immunoSEQ multiplex PCR; TCRdb has only the in-frame clones, and not every one. The sample comprises 75,000 to 100,000 clones, roughly 93% of which are singletons, and approximately 0.5% rests with the top ten. The antigens for these receptors are not known. Sequences were derived from unstimulated CD8+ T cells sorted from spleen or lymph node cells, sampled before intestinal transplant. The receptors stem from a human donor who received an intestinal transplant.

This rearrangement joins TRBV9 to TRBJ1-2; 7 bases are shared with TRBD1. Germline V gene lookup returns CDR1 SGDLS and CDR2 YYNGEE. V was pared by 3 bases and J by 4 bases, with 6 bases of the junction left unmatched. CDR3 length equals 14 residues. CDR3 coding DNA: TGTGCCAGCAGCGGCCAGGGGGTGTTCTATGGCTACACCTTC. Encoded protein: CASSGQGVFYGYTF.

The chain couples TRBV19 to TRBJ2-3; 9 nucleotides match TRBD2. Germline V lookup: CDR1 LNHDA, CDR2 SQIVND (reference sequence). The CDR3 length is 15 residues. V lost 4 bases, J lost 6 bases, and 8 bases stayed unmatched. CDR3 nucleotide sequence: TGTGCCAGTAGTACCTTAGCGGGAGTTAGCGATACGCAGTATTTT. Translating gives CASSTLAGVSDTQYF.

V usage is TRBV11-2 and J usage is TRBJ2-3; D call uncertain. The V end lost 5 bases, the J end lost 0 bases, and 6 bases lay between the germline ends. Germline CDR1 is SGHAT and CDR2 is FQNNGV. The length of the CDR3 is 13 residues. CDR3 bases: TGTGCCAGCAGCGTACTTAGCACAGATACGCAGTATTTT. Its protein product is CASSVLSTDTQYF. The complete variable domain, with remaining parts taken from reference TRBV11-2 and TRBJ2-3, reads EAGVAQSPRYKIIEKRQSVAFWCNPISGHATLYWYQQILGQGPKLLIQFQNNGVVDDSQLPKDRFSAERLKGVDSTLKIQPAKLEDSAVYLCASSVLSTDTQYFGPGTRLTVL.